A single sample is the source of the 29 T cell receptor beta chains below, sequenced in a study of Ad26.COV2.S vaccination and SARS-CoV-2 variants. Sequencing was performed with immunoSEQ multiplex PCR; in TCRdb, only in-frame clones are kept and a portion is missing. The data contain roughly 320,000 clones, 85% of them singletons. Treatment indicated: roughly 19 received Ad26.COV2.S at low or high dose, single or two shots; 5 received placebo; per-sample allocation not given. Each sample was drawn 63 days after the first injection (of vaccine or placebo). The sample here was peripheral blood, taken in a trial of Ad26.COV2.S vaccine versus placebo. These receptors all stem from a person between 18 and 65 years old who received the Ad26.COV2.S COVID-19 vaccine or a placebo.

The V gene is TRBV6-1, the J gene TRBJ2-7; no definite D call. Trimming stripped 0 bases from V and 9 bases from J, with 15 bases between. CDR3 length: 14 residues. From germline, CDR1 is MNHNS and CDR2 SASEGT. The CDR3 spells CASSEALGSGGQYF. In nucleotides, the CDR3 is TGTGCCAGCAGTGAAGCTCTAGGAAGTGGCGGGCAGTACTTC.

The chain has TRBV3-1 (or the pseudogene TRBV3-2) and TRBJ1-2, with 7 positions matching TRBD1. The CDR3 runs 15 residues. J lost 5 bases, V lost 4 bases, and 10 bases had no gene match. From germline, CDR1 is LGHDT and CDR2 YNNKEL (reference sequence). CDR3 residues: CASSPYRDSGYGYTF. The CDR3 region has the DNA TGTGCCAGCAGCCCATACCGGGACAGTGGATATGGCTACACCTTC.

Turning to this clone: Other DNA sequences of this sample code for an identical CDR3. J is TRBJ2-7 and V is TRBV11-2; 12 bases map to TRBD2. Per germline, CDR1 SGHAT and CDR2 FQNNGV. The junction had 2 bases not matched to a gene; V was cut back by 4 bases and J by 1 base. The CDR3 consists of 15 residues. The CDR3 sequence is CASSSGLAGSYEQYF. CDR3 bases: TGTGCCAGCAGCTCAGGACTAGCGGGATCCTACGAGCAGTACTTC. The whole variable domain, remainder taken from reference TRBV11-2 and TRBJ2-7, is EAGVAQSPRYKIIEKRQSVAFWCNPISGHATLYWYQQILGQGPKLLIQFQNNGVVDDSQLPKDRFSAERLKGVDSTLKIQPAKLEDSAVYLCASSSGLAGSYEQYFGPGTRLTVT.

The V gene is TRBV4-2, the J gene TRBJ1-2, with D possibly being TRBD1 (5 bases). The V end was cut by 6 bases, the J end by 8 bases, with 22 bases between. Germline assignment: CDR1 LGHNA and CDR2 YNFKEQ. This CDR3 contains 15 residues. This CDR3 is CASRKQTGPVSGYTF. CDR3 DNA sequence: TGTGCCAGCAGAAAACAAACAGGTCCGGTGTCGGGCTACACCTTC.

The chain has TRBV27 and TRBJ1-6, with 8 bases matching TRBD1. Looked up from germline, CDR1 is MNHEY and CDR2 is SMNVEV (reference sequence). V shed 5 bases, J shed 0 bases, and the junction held 9 bases outside the gene matches. The CDR3 spans 18 residues. CDR3 nucleotide sequence: TGTGCCAGCAGTGCACTCCGGGACAGGAGCTCCTATAATTCACCCCTCCACTTT. Its translation is CASSALRDRSSYNSPLHF.

The table lists this clone with a count of one. V is TRBV6-5 and J is TRBJ2-1, with D possibly matching TRBD2 (5 bases). Trimming left V 5 bases short and J 2 bases short, with 13 bases between. The CDR3 spans 15 residues. Germline V gene data show CDR1 as MNHEY and CDR2 as SVGAGI. Here the CDR3 DNA reads TGTGCCAGCAGTCCCGCCCGGGGTACCTACAATGAGCAGTTCTTC. This codes for CASSPARGTYNEQFF.

This clone was detected once. The gene calls are TRBV2 and TRBJ2-3; 10 nucleotides match TRBD2. Losses at the gene ends were 2 bases for V and 1 base for J; bases not matched to a gene: 0. Germline V gene data show CDR1 as SNHLY and CDR2 as FYNNEI. The CDR3 length is 15 residues. CDR3 residues: CASSELAGGTDTQYF. CDR3 bases: TGTGCCAGCAGTGAACTAGCGGGGGGCACAGATACGCAGTATTTT.

J is TRBJ1-5 and V is TRBV12-3 or TRBV12-4; D unresolved. The CDR3 loop spans 13 amino acids. V was clipped by 4 bases and J by 6 bases, with 10 bases between them. The CDR3 bases are TGTGCCAGCAGTTCCCGGGTCGGTCAGCCCCAGCATTTT. Translating gives CASSSRVGQPQHF.

This chain joins TRBV28 and TRBJ1-5, with D unresolved. The germline gives CDR1 MDHEN, CDR2 SYDVKM. The CDR3 covers 12 residues. The germline V and J ends were trimmed by 3 bases and 6 bases, with 6 bases remaining between them. The CDR3 loop reads CASSLVSQPQHF. DNA of the CDR3: TGTGCCAGCAGTTTGGTAAGTCAGCCCCAGCATTTT.

This clone has ten or more counts. The chain has TRBV12-3 or TRBV12-4 and TRBJ1-2; D is perhaps TRBD1 (5 bases). V was cut by 4 bases and J by 7 bases, with 10 bases left in between. The CDR3 is 12 amino acids. This CDR3 is CASSYRQSGYTF. The CDR3, as DNA: TGTGCCAGCAGTTACAGACAGAGTGGCTACACCTTC.

The gene calls are TRBV19 and TRBJ2-1, with 10 bases aligning to TRBD1. V was clipped by 4 bases and J by 8 bases; unmatched bases: 8. Per the germline V gene, CDR1 is LNHDA and CDR2 is SQIVND (reference sequence). CDR3 length: 15 residues. The CDR3, as DNA: TGTGCCAGTAGTACCGGGACAGGGGCAGGCGATGAGCAGTTCTTC. Amino acid sequence: CASSTGTGAGDEQFF.

This sequence joins TRBV5-1 and TRBJ2-1, with D unresolved. Trimming took 5 bases from V and 5 from J, leaving 14 bases between them. Germline values: CDR1 SGHRS, CDR2 YFSETQ. The CDR3 is 14 residues long. The DNA for the CDR3 is TGCGCCAGCAGTCAACGGGCAGGAGACAATGAGCAGTTCTTC. Its translation is CASSQRAGDNEQFF. The full variable domain, its missing parts supplied by reference TRBV5-1 and TRBJ2-1, is KAGVTQTPRYLIKTRGQQVTLSCSPISGHRSVSWYQQTPGQGLQFLFEYFSETQRNKGNFPGRFSGRQFSNSRSEMNVSTLELGDSALYLCASSQRAGDNEQFFGPGTRLTVL.

The CDR3 region has the DNA TGTGCCAGCAGCGTAGGTACAGGGGTGGCAGATACGCAGTATTTT. It yields the protein CASSVGTGVADTQYF. V and J are TRBV9 and TRBJ2-3; 7 bases map to TRBD1. CDR3 length: 15 amino acids. Germline assignment: CDR1 SGDLS and CDR2 YYNGEE. Trimming removed 0 bases from V and 4 bases from J; junction bases left unmatched: 5.

This sequence joins TRBV30 and TRBJ2-5; D is possibly TRBD2 (6 bases). The CDR3 has 14 amino acids. The germline V gene has CDR1 GTSNPN and CDR2 SVGIG (reference sequence). The V and J ends lost 3 bases and 3 bases respectively, with 14 bases between them. The CDR3 loop reads CAWRTGTAKETQYF. The CDR3 coding sequence is TGTGCCTGGAGAACCGGGACTGCAAAAGAGACCCAGTACTTC. Variable domain in full (rest from reference TRBV30 and TRBJ2-5): SQTIHQWPATLVQPVGSPLSLECTVEGTSNPNLYWYRQAAGRGLQLLFYSVGIGQISSEVPQNLSASRPQDRQFILSSKKLLLSDSGFYLCAWRTGTAKETQYFGPGTRLLVL.

This chain uses TRBV19 with TRBJ2-1; 9 bases are a match to TRBD1. The CDR3 contains 15 residues. Germline CDR1 reads LNHDA; CDR2 reads SQIVND (reference sequence). The V segment lost 5 bases and the J segment 7 bases; nucleotides outside the gene matches: 9. This chain's CDR3 is CASSVGTGMANEQFF. The CDR3 DNA reads TGTGCCAGTAGTGTGGGGACAGGGATGGCTAATGAGCAGTTCTTC.

J is TRBJ1-1 and V is TRBV6-5; 11 nucleotides match TRBD1. This CDR3 spans 14 amino acids. The germline gives CDR1 MNHEY, CDR2 SVGAGI. V lost 8 bases, J lost 6 bases, and 8 bases stayed unmatched. The chain's CDR3 is CASRDRGSSAEAFF. In DNA, the CDR3 is TGTGCCAGCCGGGACAGGGGGTCGTCGGCTGAAGCTTTCTTT.

This chain uses TRBV12-3 or TRBV12-4 with TRBJ1-1; TRBD1 matches at 8 bases. V lost 5 bases and J lost 8; bases outside the gene matches: 4. The length of the CDR3 is 12 residues. CDR3 in amino acids: CASSRQGPEAFF. The DNA of the CDR3 is TGTGCCAGCAGTCGACAGGGGCCAGAAGCTTTCTTT.

The genes are TRBV5-5 and TRBJ1-4, with 9 bases that match TRBD1. Per germline, CDR1 SGHKS and CDR2 YYEKEE (reference sequence). V lost 3 bases and J lost 7; bases outside the gene matches: 4. The length of the CDR3 is 14 residues. The CDR3 sequence is CASSSGTGSEKLFF. The CDR3 DNA reads as TGTGCCAGCAGCTCCGGGACAGGGTCTGAAAAACTGTTTTTT.

The rearrangement joins TRBV6-5 to TRBJ1-3; D is unclear. Looked up from germline, CDR1 is MNHEY and CDR2 is SVGAGI. This CDR3 is 14 amino acids long. V lost 7 bases to trimming and J lost 4 bases, with 14 bases between them. The CDR3 region has the DNA TGTGCCAGCACCTTAAAGGGTTCAGGAAACACCATATATTTT. Amino acid sequence: CASTLKGSGNTIYF.

V and J are TRBV14 and TRBJ2-2; D is ambiguous. V was pared by 5 bases and J by 3 bases, with 7 bases between. The CDR3 spans 13 residues. Germline CDR1 SGHDN, CDR2 FVKESK. CDR3: CASSVTYTGELFF. The CDR3 DNA follows: TGTGCCAGCAGCGTTACGTACACCGGGGAGCTGTTTTTT.

V is TRBV4-1 and J is TRBJ1-1; no reliable D call. The CDR3 contains 15 residues. With 0 bases removed from V and 2 bases from J, the gap between germline ends came to 10 bases. The germline V gene has CDR1 MGHRA and CDR2 YSYEKL. Here the CDR3 DNA reads TGCGCCAGCAGCCAAGAATACACAGCTAACACTGAAGCTTTCTTT. It codes for CASSQEYTANTEAFF.

The rearrangement links TRBV5-1 to TRBJ2-2, with D perhaps matching TRBD1 or TRBD2 (5 bases each). The length of the CDR3 is 13 residues. Trimming pared 7 bases from V and 1 base from J, leaving 8 bases between. Germline V CDR1 and CDR2: SGHRS, YFSETQ. CDR3 protein: CASGDGNTGELFF. CDR3 DNA sequence: TGCGCCAGCGGGGACGGGAACACCGGGGAGCTGTTTTTT. Full variable domain (outside the CDR3, taken from reference TRBV5-1 and TRBJ2-2): KAGVTQTPRYLIKTRGQQVTLSCSPISGHRSVSWYQQTPGQGLQFLFEYFSETQRNKGNFPGRFSGRQFSNSRSEMNVSTLELGDSALYLCASGDGNTGELFFGEGSRLTVL.

This chain joins TRBV7-2 and TRBJ2-5; 11 bases agree with TRBD2. This CDR3 spans 17 amino acids. After removal of 5 bases from V and 2 bases from J, the junction contained 10 bases not matched to a gene. Germline V lookup: CDR1 SGHTA, CDR2 FQGNSA. CDR3 sequence reads: CASSPPPRTSGQETQYF. The CDR3 DNA follows: TGTGCCAGCAGCCCGCCGCCTCGGACTAGCGGGCAAGAGACCCAGTACTTC. Variable domain in full (rest from reference TRBV7-2 and TRBJ2-5): GAGVSQSPSNKVTEKGKDVELRCDPISGHTALYWYRQSLGQGLEFLIYFQGNSAPDKSGLPSDRFSAERTGGSVSTLTIQRTQQEDSAVYLCASSPPPRTSGQETQYFGPGTRLLVL.

CDR3 in DNA: TGCGCCAGCAGCCAAGTCGTCTCAGTCACTGGAAACACCATATATTTT. It specifies CASSQVVSVTGNTIYF. This rearrangement joins TRBV4-1 to TRBJ1-3; no firm D call. V gave up 1 base and J gave up 2 bases, with 12 bases separating them. The length of the CDR3 is 16 residues. CDR1 and CDR2 from the germline V gene are MGHRA and YSYEKL.

Points on this clone: This clone may be a read error of a much larger clone one base away. Additional DNA sequences in this sample encode the identical CDR3. The genes are TRBV9 and TRBJ2-2, with D hard to call. The V gene's germline CDR1 is SGDLS and CDR2 YYNGEE. The V and J ends lost 0 bases and 5 bases respectively, with 5 bases between them. This CDR3 has 13 residues. The CDR3: CASSVEGTGELFF. CDR3 in DNA: TGTGCCAGCAGCGTAGAGGGAACCGGGGAGCTGTTTTTT.

This chain uses TRBV5-1 with TRBJ1-3; D is unclear. This CDR3 is 15 amino acids long. Trimming left V 2 bases short and J 0 bases short, with 9 bases between. CDR1 and CDR2 from the germline V gene are SGHRS and YFSETQ. Written as DNA, the CDR3 is TGCGCCAGCAGCTTAACGCTGAGCTCTGGAAACACCATATATTTT. It yields the protein CASSLTLSSGNTIYF.

This clone appeared a single time. V usage is TRBV3-1 (or the pseudogene TRBV3-2) and J usage is TRBJ2-5, with 11 bases lining up with TRBD2. V was pared by 1 base and J by 1 base, with 11 bases of the junction left unmatched. CDR1 and CDR2 (germline): LGHDT, YNNKEL (reference sequence). The CDR3 is made up of 19 amino acids. This CDR3 reads CASSQGVSGGAFAQETQYF. The CDR3 DNA sequence: TGTGCCAGCAGCCAAGGTGTTAGCGGGGGGGCATTCGCCCAAGAGACCCAGTACTTC.

The chain joins TRBV7-2 to TRBJ1-1; weak D call: TRBD1 (5 bases). The germline V gene has CDR1 SGHTA and CDR2 FQGNSA. Trimming took off 0 bases at V and 7 bases at J, with 12 bases between the two ends. The CDR3 runs to 14 residues. The CDR3 DNA is TGTGCCAGCAGCTTAGCGGCAGGGAAGGGTGAAGCTTTCTTT. Translating it yields CASSLAAGKGEAFF.

This clone has just one count. The V gene is TRBV27, the J gene TRBJ1-2, with D tentatively TRBD1 (6 bases). This CDR3 region has 13 residues. Per the germline V gene, CDR1 is MNHEY and CDR2 is SMNVEV (reference sequence). The V and J ends lost 5 bases and 8 bases respectively, with 15 bases between them. In DNA form, the CDR3 reads TGTGCCAGCAGTAGGGGGGTGACAGAGGGCTACACCTTC. Residues: CASSRGVTEGYTF.